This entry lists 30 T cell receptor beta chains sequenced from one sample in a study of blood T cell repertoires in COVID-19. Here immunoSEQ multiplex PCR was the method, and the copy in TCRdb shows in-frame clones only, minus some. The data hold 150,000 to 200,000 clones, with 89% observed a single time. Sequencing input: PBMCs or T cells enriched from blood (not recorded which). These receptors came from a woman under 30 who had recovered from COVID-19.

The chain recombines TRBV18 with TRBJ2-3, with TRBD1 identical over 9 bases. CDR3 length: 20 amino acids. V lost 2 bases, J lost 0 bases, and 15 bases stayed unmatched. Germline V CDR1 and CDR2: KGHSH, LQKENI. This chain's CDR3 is CASSPFRVDRGPSSTDTQYF. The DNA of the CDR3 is TGTGCCAGCTCACCATTCCGCGTGGACAGGGGCCCTTCTAGCACAGATACGCAGTATTTT.

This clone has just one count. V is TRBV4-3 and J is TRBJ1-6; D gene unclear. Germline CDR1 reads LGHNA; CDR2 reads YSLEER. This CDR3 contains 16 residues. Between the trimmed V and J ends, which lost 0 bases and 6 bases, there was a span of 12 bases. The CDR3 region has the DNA TGCGCCAGCAGCCAAGACTGGAGGAGGGCTAATTCACCCCTCCACTTT. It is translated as CASSQDWRRANSPLHF.

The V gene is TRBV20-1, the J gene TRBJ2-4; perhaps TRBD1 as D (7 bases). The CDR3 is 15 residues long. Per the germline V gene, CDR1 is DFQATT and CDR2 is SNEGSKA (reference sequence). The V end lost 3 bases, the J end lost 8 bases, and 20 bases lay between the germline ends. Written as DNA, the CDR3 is TGCAGTGCTAGTCCCCAGGAGGGGGCGTTGGACATTCAGTACTTC. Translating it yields CSASPQEGALDIQYF.

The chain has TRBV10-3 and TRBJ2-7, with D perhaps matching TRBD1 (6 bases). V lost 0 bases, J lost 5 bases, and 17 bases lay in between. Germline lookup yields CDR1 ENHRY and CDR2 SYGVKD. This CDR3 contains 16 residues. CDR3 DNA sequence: TGTGCCATCAGTGAGTCGACGGGCAGGGGAATAGACGAGCAGTACTTC. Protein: CAISESTGRGIDEQYF.

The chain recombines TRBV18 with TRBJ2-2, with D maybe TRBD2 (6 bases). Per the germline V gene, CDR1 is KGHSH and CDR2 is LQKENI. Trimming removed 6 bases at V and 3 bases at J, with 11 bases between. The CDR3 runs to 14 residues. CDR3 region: CASSGTSYTGELFF. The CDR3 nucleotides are TGTGCCAGCTCTGGGACTTCCTACACCGGGGAGCTGTTTTTT.

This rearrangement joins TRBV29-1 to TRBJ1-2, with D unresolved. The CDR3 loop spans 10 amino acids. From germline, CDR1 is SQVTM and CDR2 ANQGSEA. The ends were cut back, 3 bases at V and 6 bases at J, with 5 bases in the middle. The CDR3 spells CSVDGDGYTF. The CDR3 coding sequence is TGCAGCGTTGACGGGGATGGCTACACCTTC.

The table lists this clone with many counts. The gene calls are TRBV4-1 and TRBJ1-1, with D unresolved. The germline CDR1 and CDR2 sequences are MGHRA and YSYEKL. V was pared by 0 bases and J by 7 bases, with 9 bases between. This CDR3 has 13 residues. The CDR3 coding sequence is TGCGCCAGCAGCCAAGATCGAGCGGGTGAAGCTTTCTTT. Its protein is CASSQDRAGEAFF.

The CDR3 DNA sequence: TGTGCCAGCAGTGAATTATGGACTAGCGGGAGTTACGAGCAGTACTTC. Translation: CASSELWTSGSYEQYF. J is TRBJ2-7 and V is TRBV25-1; 13 bases align to TRBD2. V was pared by 1 base and J by 4 bases, with 4 bases of the junction left unmatched. The CDR3 covers 16 residues. The germline V gene has CDR1 MGHDK and CDR2 SYGVNS.

The CDR3 loop is CASSRDRSNQPQHF. Written as DNA, the CDR3 is TGTGCCAGCAGTCGGGACAGGAGCAATCAGCCCCAGCATTTT. The gene calls are TRBV2 and TRBJ1-5, with 8 nucleotides matching TRBD1. V shed 5 bases and J 1 base; nucleotides not matched to a gene: 1. CDR1 is SNHLY, CDR2 FYNNEI, per germline. The CDR3 loop spans 14 amino acids.

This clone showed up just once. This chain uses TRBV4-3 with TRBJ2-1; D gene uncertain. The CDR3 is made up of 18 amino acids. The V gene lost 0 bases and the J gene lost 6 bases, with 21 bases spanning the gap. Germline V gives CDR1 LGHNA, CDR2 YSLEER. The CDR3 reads CASSQERSPSPALNEQFF. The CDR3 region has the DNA TGCGCCAGCAGCCAAGAAAGGAGCCCATCGCCTGCCCTCAATGAGCAGTTCTTC.

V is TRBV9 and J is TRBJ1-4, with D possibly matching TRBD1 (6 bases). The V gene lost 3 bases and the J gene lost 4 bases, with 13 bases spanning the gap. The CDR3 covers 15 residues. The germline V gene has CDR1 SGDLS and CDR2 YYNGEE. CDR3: CASSETGTFNEKLFF. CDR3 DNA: TGTGCCAGCAGCGAGACAGGTACCTTTAATGAAAAACTGTTTTTT.

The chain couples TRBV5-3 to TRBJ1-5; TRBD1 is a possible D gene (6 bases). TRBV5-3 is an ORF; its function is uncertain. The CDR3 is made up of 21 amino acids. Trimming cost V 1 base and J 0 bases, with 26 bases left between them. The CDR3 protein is CARSLNLMIGTPEDSNQPQHF. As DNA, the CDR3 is TGTGCCAGAAGCTTGAACTTAATGATAGGGACACCCGAAGATAGCAATCAGCCCCAGCATTTT.

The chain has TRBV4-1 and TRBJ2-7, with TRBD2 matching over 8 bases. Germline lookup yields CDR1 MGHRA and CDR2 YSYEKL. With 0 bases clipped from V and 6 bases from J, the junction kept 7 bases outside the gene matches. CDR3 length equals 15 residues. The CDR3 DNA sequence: TGCGCCAGCAGCCAAGAGGGACTAGTGGAGTCCGAGCAGTACTTC. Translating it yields CASSQEGLVESEQYF.

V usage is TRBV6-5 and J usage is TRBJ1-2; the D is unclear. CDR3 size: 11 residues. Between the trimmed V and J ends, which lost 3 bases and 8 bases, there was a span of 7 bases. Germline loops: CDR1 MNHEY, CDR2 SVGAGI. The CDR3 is CASSYRWGYTF. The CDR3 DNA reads TGTGCCAGCAGTTATCGGTGGGGCTACACCTTC.

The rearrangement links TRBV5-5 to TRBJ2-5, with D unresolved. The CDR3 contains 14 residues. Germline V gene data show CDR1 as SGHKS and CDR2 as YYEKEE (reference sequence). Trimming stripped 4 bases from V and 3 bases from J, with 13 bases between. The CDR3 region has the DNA TGTGCCAGCAGCCCGTGGGTACAGAAAGAGACCCAGTACTTC. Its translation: CASSPWVQKETQYF.

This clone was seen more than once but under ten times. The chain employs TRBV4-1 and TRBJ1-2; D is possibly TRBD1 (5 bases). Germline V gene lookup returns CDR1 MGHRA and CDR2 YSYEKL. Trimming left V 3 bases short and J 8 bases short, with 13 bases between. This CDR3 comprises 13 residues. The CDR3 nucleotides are TGCGCCAGCAGCCAGCAGGGATTTAGCGGCTACACCTTC. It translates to CASSQQGFSGYTF.

The CDR3 nucleotides read TGCGCCAGCAGCTACCGGACAGGTTGGGAGCAGTACTTC. This encodes CASSYRTGWEQYF. The rearrangement joins TRBV5-1 to TRBJ2-7; 7 nucleotides agree with TRBD1. V trimming: 3 bases; J trimming: 7 bases; junction bases outside the gene matches: 7. This CDR3 has 13 amino acids. Germline V gene sequence: CDR1 SGHRS, CDR2 YFSETQ. Full variable domain (rest looked up from reference TRBV5-1 and TRBJ2-7): KAGVTQTPRYLIKTRGQQVTLSCSPISGHRSVSWYQQTPGQGLQFLFEYFSETQRNKGNFPGRFSGRQFSNSRSEMNVSTLELGDSALYLCASSYRTGWEQYFGPGTRLTVT.

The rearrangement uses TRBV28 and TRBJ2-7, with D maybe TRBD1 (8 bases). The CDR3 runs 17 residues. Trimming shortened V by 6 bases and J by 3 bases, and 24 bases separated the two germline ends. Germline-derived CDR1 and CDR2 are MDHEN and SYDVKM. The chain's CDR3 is CASRFRQGAGARYEQYF. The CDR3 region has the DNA TGTGCCAGCAGATTCCGGCAGGGGGCGGGAGCGCGCTACGAGCAGTACTTC.

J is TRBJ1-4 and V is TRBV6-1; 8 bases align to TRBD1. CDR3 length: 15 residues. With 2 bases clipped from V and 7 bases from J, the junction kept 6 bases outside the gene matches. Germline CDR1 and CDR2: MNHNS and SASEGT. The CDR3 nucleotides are TGTGCCAGCAGTGAACCCTGGACAGGGCCTGAAAAACTGTTTTTT. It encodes CASSEPWTGPEKLFF.

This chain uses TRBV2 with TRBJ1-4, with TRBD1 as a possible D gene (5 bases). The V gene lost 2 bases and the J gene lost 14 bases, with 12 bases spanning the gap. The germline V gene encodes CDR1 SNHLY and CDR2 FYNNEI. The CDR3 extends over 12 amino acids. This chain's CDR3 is CASSEWSGVLFF. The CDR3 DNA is TGTGCCAGCAGTGAATGGTCGGGGGTCCTGTTTTTT.

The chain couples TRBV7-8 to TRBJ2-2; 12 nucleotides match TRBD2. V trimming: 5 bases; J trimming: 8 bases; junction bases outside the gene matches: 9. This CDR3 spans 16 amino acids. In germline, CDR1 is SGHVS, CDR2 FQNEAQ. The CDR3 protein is CASSRRLAGVSGELFF. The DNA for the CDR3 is TGTGCCAGCAGCCGACGACTAGCGGGAGTTTCAGGGGAGCTGTTTTTT.

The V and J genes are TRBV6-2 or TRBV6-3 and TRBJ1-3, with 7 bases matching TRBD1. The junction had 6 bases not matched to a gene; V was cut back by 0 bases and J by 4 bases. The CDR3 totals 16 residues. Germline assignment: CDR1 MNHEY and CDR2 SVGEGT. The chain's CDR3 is CASSYSSGTAGNTIYF. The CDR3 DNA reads TGTGCCAGCAGTTACTCCTCCGGGACAGCCGGAAACACCATATATTTT.

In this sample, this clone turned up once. The CDR3 reads CASSQAMETQYF. The CDR3 nucleotides read TGTGCCAGCAGCCAAGCAATGGAGACCCAGTACTTC. The chain employs TRBV3-1 (or the pseudogene TRBV3-2) and TRBJ2-5; D is unclear. The CDR3 is 12 amino acids. V was cut by 1 base and J by 5 bases, with 5 bases left in between. CDR1 is LGHDT, CDR2 YNNKEL, per germline (reference sequence).

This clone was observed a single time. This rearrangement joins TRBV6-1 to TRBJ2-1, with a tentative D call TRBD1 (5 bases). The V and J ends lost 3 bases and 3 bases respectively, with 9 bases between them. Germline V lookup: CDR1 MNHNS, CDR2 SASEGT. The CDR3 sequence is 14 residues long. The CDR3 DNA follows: TGTGCCAGCAGTGATTTCAGGGTCTACAATGAGCAGTTCTTC. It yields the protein CASSDFRVYNEQFF.

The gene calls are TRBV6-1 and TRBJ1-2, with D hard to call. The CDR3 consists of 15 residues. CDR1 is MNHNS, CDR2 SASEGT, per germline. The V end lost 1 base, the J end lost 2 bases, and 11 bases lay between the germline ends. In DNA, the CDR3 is TGTGCCAGCAGTGAAGGGTCTAACTCAAACTATGGCTACACCTTC. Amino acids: CASSEGSNSNYGYTF.

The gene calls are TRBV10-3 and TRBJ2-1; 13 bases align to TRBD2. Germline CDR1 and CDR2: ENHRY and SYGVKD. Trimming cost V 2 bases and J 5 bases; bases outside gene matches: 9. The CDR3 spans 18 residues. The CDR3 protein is CAISETSGLAGANNEQFF. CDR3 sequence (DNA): TGTGCCATCAGTGAGACCTCAGGACTAGCGGGAGCCAACAATGAGCAGTTCTTC.

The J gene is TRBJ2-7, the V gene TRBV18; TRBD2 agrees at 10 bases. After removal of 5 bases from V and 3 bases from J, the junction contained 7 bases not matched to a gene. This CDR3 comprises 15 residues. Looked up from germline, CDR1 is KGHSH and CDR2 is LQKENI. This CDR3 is CASSGPTSGFYEQYF. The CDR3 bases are TGTGCCAGCTCAGGACCGACTAGCGGGTTCTACGAGCAGTACTTC. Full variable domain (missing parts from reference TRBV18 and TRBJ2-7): NAGVMQNPRHLVRRRGQEARLRCSPMKGHSHVYWYRQLPEEGLKFMVYLQKENIIDESGMPKERFSAEFPKEGPSILRIQQVVRGDSAAYFCASSGPTSGFYEQYFGPGTRLTVT.

For the CDR3, the DNA is TGTGCCAGCAGTGCCGTGGGCGTGAACACTGAAGCTTTCTTT. Amino acid sequence: CASSAVGVNTEAFF. J is TRBJ1-1 and V is TRBV28; D uncertain. The V gene's germline CDR1 is MDHEN and CDR2 SYDVKM. The length of the CDR3 is 14 residues. The germline V and J ends were trimmed by 5 bases and 0 bases, with 10 bases remaining between them. The full variable domain, in which reference TRBV28 and TRBJ1-1 provide the parts outside the CDR3, is DVKVTQSSRYLVKRTGEKVFLECVQDMDHENMFWYRQDPGLGLRLIYFSYDVKMKEKGDIPEGYSVSREKKERFSLILESASTNQTSMYLCASSAVGVNTEAFFGQGTRLTVV.

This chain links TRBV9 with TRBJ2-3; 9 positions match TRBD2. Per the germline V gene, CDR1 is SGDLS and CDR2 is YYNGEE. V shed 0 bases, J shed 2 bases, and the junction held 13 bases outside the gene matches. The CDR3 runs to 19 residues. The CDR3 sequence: CASSVAAGGGLYLTDTQYF. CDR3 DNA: TGTGCCAGCAGCGTAGCGGCGGGAGGGGGCCTCTACCTCACAGATACGCAGTATTTT.

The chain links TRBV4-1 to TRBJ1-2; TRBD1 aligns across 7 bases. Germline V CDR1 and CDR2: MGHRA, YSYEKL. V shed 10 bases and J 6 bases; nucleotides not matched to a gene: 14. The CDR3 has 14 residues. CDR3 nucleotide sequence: TGCGCCACCGCGTTCCGACAGGGCAGCGATGGCTACACCTTC. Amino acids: CATAFRQGSDGYTF.